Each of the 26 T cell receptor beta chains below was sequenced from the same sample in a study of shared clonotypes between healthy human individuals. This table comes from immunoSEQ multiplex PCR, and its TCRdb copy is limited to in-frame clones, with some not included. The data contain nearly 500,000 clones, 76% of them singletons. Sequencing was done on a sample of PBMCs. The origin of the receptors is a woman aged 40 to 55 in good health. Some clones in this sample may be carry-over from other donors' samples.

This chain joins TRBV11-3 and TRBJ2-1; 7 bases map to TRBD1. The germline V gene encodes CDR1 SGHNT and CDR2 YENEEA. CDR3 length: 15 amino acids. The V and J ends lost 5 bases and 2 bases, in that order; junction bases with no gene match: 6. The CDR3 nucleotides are TGTGCCAGCAGCGCCCGACAGGGTCCCTACAATGAGCAGTTCTTC. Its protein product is CASSARQGPYNEQFF.

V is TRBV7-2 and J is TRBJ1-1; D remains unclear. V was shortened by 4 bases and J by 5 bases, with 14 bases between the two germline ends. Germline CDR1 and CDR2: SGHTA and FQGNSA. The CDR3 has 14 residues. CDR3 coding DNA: TGTGCCAGCAGCTCCCCCGGCCGGGTAACTGAAGCTTTCTTT. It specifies CASSSPGRVTEAFF.

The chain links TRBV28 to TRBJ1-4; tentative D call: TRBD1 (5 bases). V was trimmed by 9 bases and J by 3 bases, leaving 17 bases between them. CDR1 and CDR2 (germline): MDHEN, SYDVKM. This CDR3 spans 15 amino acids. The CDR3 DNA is TGTGCCAGTGGGGGAGTTACCCTATCTAATGAAAAACTGTTTTTT. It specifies CASGGVTLSNEKLFF.

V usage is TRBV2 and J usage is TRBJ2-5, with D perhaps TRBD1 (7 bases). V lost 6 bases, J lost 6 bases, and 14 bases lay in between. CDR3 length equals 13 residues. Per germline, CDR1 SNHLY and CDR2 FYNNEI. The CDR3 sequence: CASRMEGAKTQYF. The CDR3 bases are TGTGCCAGCAGGATGGAGGGGGCGAAGACCCAGTACTTC.

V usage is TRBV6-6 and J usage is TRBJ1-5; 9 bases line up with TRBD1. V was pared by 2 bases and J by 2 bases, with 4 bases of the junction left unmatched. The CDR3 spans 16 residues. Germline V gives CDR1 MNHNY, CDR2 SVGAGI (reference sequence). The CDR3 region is CASSYPGQGRNQPQHF. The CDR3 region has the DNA TGTGCCAGCAGTTACCCGGGACAGGGCCGCAATCAGCCCCAGCATTTT.

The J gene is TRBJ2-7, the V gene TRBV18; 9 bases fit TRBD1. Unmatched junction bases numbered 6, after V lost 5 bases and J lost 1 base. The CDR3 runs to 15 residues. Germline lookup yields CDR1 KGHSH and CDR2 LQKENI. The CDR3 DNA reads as TGTGCCAGCTCAACTGCGGGGACAGGGTCCTACGAGCAGTACTTC. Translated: CASSTAGTGSYEQYF.

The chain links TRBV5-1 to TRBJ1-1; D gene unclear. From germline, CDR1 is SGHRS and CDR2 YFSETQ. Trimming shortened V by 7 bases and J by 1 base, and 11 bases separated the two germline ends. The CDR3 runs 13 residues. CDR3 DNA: TGCGCCAGCGGCCCGACACCGAACACTGAAGCTTTCTTT. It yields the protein CASGPTPNTEAFF.

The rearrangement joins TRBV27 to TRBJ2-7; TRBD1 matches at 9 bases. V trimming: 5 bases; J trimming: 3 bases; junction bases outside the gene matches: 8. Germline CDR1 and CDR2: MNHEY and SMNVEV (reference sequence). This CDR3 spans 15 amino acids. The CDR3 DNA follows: TGTGCCAGCAGTCTCTCCGGGGACAGGGACTACGAGCAGTACTTC. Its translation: CASSLSGDRDYEQYF.

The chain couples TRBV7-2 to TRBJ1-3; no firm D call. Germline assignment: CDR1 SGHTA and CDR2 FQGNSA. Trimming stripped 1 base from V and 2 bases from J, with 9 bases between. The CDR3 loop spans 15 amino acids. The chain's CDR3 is CASSLDSRTGNTIYF. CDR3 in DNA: TGTGCCAGCAGCTTAGACAGCAGGACTGGAAACACCATATATTTT.

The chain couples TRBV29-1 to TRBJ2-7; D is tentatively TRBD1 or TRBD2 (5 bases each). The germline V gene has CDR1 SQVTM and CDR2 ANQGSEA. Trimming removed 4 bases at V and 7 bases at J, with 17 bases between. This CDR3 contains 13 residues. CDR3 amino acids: CSVVPSGRGEQYF. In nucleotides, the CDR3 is TGCAGCGTTGTCCCATCAGGGAGAGGTGAGCAGTACTTC.

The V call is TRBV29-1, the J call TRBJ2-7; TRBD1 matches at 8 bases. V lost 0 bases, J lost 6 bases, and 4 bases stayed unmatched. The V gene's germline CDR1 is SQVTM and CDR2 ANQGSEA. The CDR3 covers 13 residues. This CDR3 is CSVEDQGASEQYF. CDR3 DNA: TGCAGCGTTGAAGATCAGGGGGCGAGCGAGCAGTACTTC.

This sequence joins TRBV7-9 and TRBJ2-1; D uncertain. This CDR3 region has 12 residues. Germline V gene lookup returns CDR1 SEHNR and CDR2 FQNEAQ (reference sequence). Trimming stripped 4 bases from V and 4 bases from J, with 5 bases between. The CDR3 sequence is CASSWGYNEQFF. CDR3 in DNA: TGTGCCAGCAGCTGGGGTTACAATGAGCAGTTCTTC.

CDR3 protein: CAISESTGVGQPQHF. The CDR3 coding sequence is TGTGCCATCAGTGAGTCCACAGGGGTTGGTCAGCCCCAGCATTTT. The rearrangement joins TRBV10-3 to TRBJ1-5; 7 nucleotides align to TRBD1. V shed 0 bases, J shed 6 bases, and the junction held 5 bases outside the gene matches. Germline V gene sequence: CDR1 ENHRY, CDR2 SYGVKD. This CDR3 region has 15 residues.

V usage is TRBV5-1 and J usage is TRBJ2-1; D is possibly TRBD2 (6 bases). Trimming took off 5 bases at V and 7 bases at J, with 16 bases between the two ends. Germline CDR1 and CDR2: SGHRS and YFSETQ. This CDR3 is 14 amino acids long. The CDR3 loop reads CASRLGTYSNEQFF. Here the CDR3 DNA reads TGCGCCAGCAGGCTCGGGACTTATAGTAATGAGCAGTTCTTC.

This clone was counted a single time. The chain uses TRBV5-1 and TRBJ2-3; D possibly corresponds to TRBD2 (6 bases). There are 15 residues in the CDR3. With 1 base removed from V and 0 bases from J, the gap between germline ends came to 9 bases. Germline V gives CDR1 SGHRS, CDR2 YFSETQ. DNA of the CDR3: TGCGCCAGCAGCTTGTTTCGGGGGAGCACAGATACGCAGTATTTT. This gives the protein CASSLFRGSTDTQYF.

The CDR3, as DNA: TGTGCCAGCAGGAGGACCGCGTATAATCAGCCCCAGCATTTT. This sequence encodes CASRRTAYNQPQHF. J is TRBJ1-5 and V is TRBV6-6; D is unresolved. Looked up from germline, CDR1 is MNHNY and CDR2 is SVGAGI (reference sequence). This CDR3 has 14 residues. V was trimmed by 6 bases and J by 4 bases, leaving 13 bases between them.

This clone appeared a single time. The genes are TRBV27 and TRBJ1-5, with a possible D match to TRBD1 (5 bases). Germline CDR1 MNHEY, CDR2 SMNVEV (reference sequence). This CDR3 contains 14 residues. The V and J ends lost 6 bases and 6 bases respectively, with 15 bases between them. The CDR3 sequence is CASRFREAGQPQHF. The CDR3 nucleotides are TGTGCCAGCAGGTTCAGGGAGGCGGGTCAGCCCCAGCATTTT.

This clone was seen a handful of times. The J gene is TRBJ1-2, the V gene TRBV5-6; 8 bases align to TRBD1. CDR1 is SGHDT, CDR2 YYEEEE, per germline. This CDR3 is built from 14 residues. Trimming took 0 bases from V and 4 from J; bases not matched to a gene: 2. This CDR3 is CASSLARGLYGYTF. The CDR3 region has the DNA TGTGCCAGCAGCTTGGCCAGGGGGCTCTATGGCTACACCTTC.

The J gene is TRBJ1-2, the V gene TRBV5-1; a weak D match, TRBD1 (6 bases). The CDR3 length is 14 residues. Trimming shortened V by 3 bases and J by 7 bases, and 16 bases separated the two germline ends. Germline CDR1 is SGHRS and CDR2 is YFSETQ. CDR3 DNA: TGCGCCAGCAGCTCCGGGACACAGGGAACTGGCTACACCTTC. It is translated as CASSSGTQGTGYTF. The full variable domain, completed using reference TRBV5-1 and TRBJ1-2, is KAGVTQTPRYLIKTRGQQVTLSCSPISGHRSVSWYQQTPGQGLQFLFEYFSETQRNKGNFPGRFSGRQFSNSRSEMNVSTLELGDSALYLCASSSGTQGTGYTFGSGTRLTVV.

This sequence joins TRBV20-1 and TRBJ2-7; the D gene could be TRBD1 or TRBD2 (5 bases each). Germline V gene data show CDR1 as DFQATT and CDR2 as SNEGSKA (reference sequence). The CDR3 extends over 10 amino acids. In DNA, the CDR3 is TGCAGCGGGGCCCCCTACGAGCAGTACTTC. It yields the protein CSGAPYEQYF.

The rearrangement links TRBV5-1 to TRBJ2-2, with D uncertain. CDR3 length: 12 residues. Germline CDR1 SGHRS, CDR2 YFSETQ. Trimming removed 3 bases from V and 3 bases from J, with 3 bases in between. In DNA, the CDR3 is TGCGCCAGCAGCTCAGACACCGGGGAGCTGTTTTTT. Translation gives CASSSDTGELFF.

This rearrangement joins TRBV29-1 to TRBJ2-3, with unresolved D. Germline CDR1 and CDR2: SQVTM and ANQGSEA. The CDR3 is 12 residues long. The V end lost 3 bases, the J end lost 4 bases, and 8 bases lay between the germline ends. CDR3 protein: CSVELGPDTQYF. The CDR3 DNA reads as TGCAGCGTTGAGCTAGGACCAGATACGCAGTATTTT.

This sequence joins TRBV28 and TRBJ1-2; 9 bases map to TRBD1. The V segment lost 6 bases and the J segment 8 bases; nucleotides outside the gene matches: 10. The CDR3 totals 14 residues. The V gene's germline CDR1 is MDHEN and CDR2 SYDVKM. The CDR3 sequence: CASRSPGQGNGYTF. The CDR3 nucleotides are TGTGCCAGCAGATCGCCGGGACAGGGAAACGGCTACACCTTC.

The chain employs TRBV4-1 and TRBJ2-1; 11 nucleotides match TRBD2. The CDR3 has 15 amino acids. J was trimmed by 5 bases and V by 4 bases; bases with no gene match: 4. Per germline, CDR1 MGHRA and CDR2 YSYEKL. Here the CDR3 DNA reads TGCGCCAGCAGCCGATTAGCGGGAGGGGACAATGAGCAGTTCTTC. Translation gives CASSRLAGGDNEQFF.

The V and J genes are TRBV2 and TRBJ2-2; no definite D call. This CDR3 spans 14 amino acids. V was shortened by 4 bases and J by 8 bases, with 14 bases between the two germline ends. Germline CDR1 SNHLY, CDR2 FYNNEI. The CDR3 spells CASSATARVGELFF. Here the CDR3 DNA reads TGTGCCAGCAGTGCTACTGCCCGGGTGGGGGAGCTGTTTTTT.

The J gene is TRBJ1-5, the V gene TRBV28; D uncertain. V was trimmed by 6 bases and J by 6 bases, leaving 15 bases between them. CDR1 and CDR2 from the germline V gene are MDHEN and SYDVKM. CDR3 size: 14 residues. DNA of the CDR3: TGTGCCAGCAGCCTAGGAGGTGGGGTTCAGCCCCAGCATTTT. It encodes CASSLGGGVQPQHF. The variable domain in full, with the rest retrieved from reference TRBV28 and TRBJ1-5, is DVKVTQSSRYLVKRTGEKVFLECVQDMDHENMFWYRQDPGLGLRLIYFSYDVKMKEKGDIPEGYSVSREKKERFSLILESASTNQTSMYLCASSLGGGVQPQHFGDGTRLSIL.